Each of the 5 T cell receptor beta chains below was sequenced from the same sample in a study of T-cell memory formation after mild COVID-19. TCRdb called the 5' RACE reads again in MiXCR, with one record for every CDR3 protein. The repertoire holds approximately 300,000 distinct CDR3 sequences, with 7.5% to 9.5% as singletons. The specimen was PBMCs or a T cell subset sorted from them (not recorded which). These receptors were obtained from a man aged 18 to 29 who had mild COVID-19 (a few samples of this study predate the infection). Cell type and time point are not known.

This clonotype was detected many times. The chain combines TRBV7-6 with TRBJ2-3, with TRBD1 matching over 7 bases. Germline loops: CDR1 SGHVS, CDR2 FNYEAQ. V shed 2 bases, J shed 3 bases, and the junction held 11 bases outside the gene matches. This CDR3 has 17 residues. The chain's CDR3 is CASSLFDRDRWTDTQYF. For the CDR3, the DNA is TGTGCCAGCAGCTTATTCGACAGGGACCGGTGGACAGATACGCAGTATTTT. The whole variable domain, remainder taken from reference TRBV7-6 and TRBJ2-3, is GAGVSQSPRYKVTKRGQDVALRCDPISGHVSLYWYRQALGQGPEFLTYFNYEAQQDKSGLPNDRFSAERPEGSISTLTIQRTEQRDSAMYRCASSLFDRDRWTDTQYFGPGTRLTVL.

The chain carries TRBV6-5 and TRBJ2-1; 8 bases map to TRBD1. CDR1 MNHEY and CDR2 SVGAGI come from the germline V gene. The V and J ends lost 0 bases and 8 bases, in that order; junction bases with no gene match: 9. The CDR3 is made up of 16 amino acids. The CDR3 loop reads CASSYSGQGRGDEQFF. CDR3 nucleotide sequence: TGTGCCAGCAGTTACTCCGGACAGGGTAGAGGGGATGAGCAGTTCTTC.

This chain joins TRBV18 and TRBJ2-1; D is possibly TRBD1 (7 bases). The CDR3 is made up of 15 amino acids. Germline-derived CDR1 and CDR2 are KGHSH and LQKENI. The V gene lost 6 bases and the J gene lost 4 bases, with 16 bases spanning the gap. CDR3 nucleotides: TGTGCCAGCTCCGACCTGACAGGGACTTACAATGAGCAGTTCTTC. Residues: CASSDLTGTYNEQFF.

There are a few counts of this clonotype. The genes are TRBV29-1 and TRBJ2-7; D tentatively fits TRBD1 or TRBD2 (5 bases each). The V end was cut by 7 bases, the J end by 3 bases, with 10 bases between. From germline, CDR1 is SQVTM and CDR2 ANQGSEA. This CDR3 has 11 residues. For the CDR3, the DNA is TGCAGCGCTGGGACGATCTACGAGCAGTACTTC. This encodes CSAGTIYEQYF.

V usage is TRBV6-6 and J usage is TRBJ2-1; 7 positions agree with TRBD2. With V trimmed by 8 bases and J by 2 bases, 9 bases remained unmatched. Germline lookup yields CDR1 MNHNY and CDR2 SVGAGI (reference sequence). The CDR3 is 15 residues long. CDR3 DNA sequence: TGTGCCAGCGGATTGGCGGGAGAGACCTACAATGAGCAGTTCTTC. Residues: CASGLAGETYNEQFF.